The 18 T cell receptor beta chains below come from one sample, sequenced in a study of blood T cell repertoires in COVID-19. Profiled with immunoSEQ multiplex PCR; TCRdb holds only in-frame clones, not every one. The table lists 150,000 to 200,000 clones, over 75% of them singletons, with roughly 10% in the top ten. The sequencing sample was made of peripheral blood. These receptors were collected from a human donor in a cohort sampled during active COVID-19.

The J gene is TRBJ1-5, the V gene TRBV27; D possibly corresponds to TRBD1 (5 bases). The CDR3 is 14 amino acids. Trimming removed 5 bases at V and 1 base at J, with 9 bases between. The germline V gene has CDR1 MNHEY and CDR2 SMNVEV (reference sequence). The CDR3 loop is CASSPDRSNQPQHF. CDR3 coding DNA: TGTGCCAGCAGTCCCGACAGAAGCAATCAGCCCCAGCATTTT.

V gene TRBV3-1 (or the pseudogene TRBV3-2) combines with J gene TRBJ2-3; 8 nucleotides line up with TRBD2. Unmatched junction bases numbered 13, after V lost 5 bases and J lost 3 bases. Germline loops: CDR1 LGHDT, CDR2 YNNKEL (reference sequence). This CDR3 has 17 residues. CDR3 loop: CASSASIPGGPTDTQYF. DNA for the CDR3: TGTGCCAGCAGCGCCTCCATACCGGGGGGGCCTACAGATACGCAGTATTTT.

The rearrangement links TRBV6-2 or TRBV6-3 to TRBJ2-2; 8 positions match TRBD2. V shed 5 bases and J 9 bases; nucleotides not matched to a gene: 8. Germline V gives CDR1 MNHEY, CDR2 SVGEGT. CDR3 size: 14 residues. CDR3 DNA: TGTGCCAGCAGTCCCGACGGGAGGGATCGGGAGCTGTTTTTT. This translates into CASSPDGRDRELFF.

V usage is TRBV12-3 or TRBV12-4 and J usage is TRBJ2-5; 8 nucleotides align to TRBD1. This CDR3 comprises 13 residues. Germline trimming cut 5 bases from V and 7 bases from J; bases unmatched to any gene: 6. CDR3 sequence (DNA): TGTGCCAGCAGTGGACAGGGCGGCGGGACCCAGTACTTC. Its protein product is CASSGQGGGTQYF.

The chain is built from TRBV27 and TRBJ2-5; 10 nucleotides align to TRBD2. J gave up 4 bases and V 2 bases, and 7 bases lay outside the gene matches. This CDR3 has 16 residues. The germline CDR1 and CDR2 sequences are MNHEY and SMNVEV (reference sequence). The CDR3 sequence: CASSLLASGSTETQYF. In nucleotides, the CDR3 is TGTGCCAGCAGTTTACTGGCTAGCGGGAGTACAGAGACCCAGTACTTC.

The table lists this clone with many counts. This chain joins TRBV7-2 and TRBJ2-2; 7 nucleotides line up with TRBD2. Germline values: CDR1 SGHTA, CDR2 FQGNSA. This CDR3 comprises 18 residues. J gave up 2 bases and V 5 bases, and 14 bases lay outside the gene matches. The CDR3 here is CASSPVGGGVGNTGELFF. The CDR3 nucleotides are TGTGCCAGCAGCCCCGTCGGTGGGGGGGTCGGCAACACCGGGGAGCTGTTTTTT.

The J gene is TRBJ1-1, the V gene TRBV20-1; D may be TRBD1 (6 bases). Trimming stripped 0 bases from V and 10 bases from J, with 6 bases between. Looked up from germline, CDR1 is DFQATT and CDR2 is SNEGSKA (reference sequence). The CDR3 length is 10 residues. For the CDR3, the DNA is TGCAGTGCTAGAGAAGGGGGAGCTTTCTTT. Translated, it gives CSAREGGAFF.

The chain couples TRBV9 to TRBJ2-7, with 7 bases matching TRBD1. The CDR3 totals 14 residues. Germline loops: CDR1 SGDLS, CDR2 YYNGEE. V lost 4 bases and J lost 3; bases outside the gene matches: 7. The CDR3, as DNA: TGTGCCAGCAGCCTCGCAGGGGGTAACTACGAGCAGTACTTC. This encodes CASSLAGGNYEQYF.

The rearrangement links TRBV4-3 to TRBJ1-5; a weak D match, TRBD1 (5 bases). This CDR3 region has 14 residues. V dropped 4 bases and J dropped 1 base, with 8 bases sitting between them. From germline, CDR1 is LGHNA and CDR2 YSLEER. CDR3 in amino acids: CASSPRVSNQPQHF. As DNA, the CDR3 is TGCGCCAGCAGCCCCAGGGTAAGCAATCAGCCCCAGCATTTT.

V gene TRBV30 combines with J gene TRBJ1-3; tentatively, D is TRBD1 (5 bases). Germline V gene data show CDR1 as GTSNPN and CDR2 as SVGIG (reference sequence). Trimming removed 5 bases from V and 1 base from J, with 12 bases in between. This CDR3 has 14 amino acids. Here the CDR3 DNA reads TGTGCCTGGTACCGACAGACGTCTGGAAACACCATATATTTT. Translating gives CAWYRQTSGNTIYF.

The genes are TRBV10-2 and TRBJ2-5; TRBD1 is a possible D gene (5 bases). The CDR3 loop spans 14 amino acids. V lost 3 bases and J lost 4, with 12 bases in between. CDR1 WSHSY and CDR2 SAAADI come from the germline V gene. The CDR3 is CASSDRVVGETQYF. CDR3 DNA sequence: TGCGCCAGCAGTGACAGGGTGGTGGGAGAGACCCAGTACTTC.

The CDR3 region is CASSLGTGFTYNSPLHF. The CDR3 DNA sequence: TGTGCCAGCAGTTTGGGGACAGGGTTCACCTATAATTCACCCCTCCACTTT. V is TRBV28 and J is TRBJ1-6; TRBD1 aligns across 9 bases. CDR1 MDHEN and CDR2 SYDVKM come from the germline V gene. V shed 3 bases and J 2 bases; nucleotides not matched to a gene: 5. CDR3 size: 17 residues. The variable domain in full, with the rest retrieved from reference TRBV28 and TRBJ1-6, is DVKVTQSSRYLVKRTGEKVFLECVQDMDHENMFWYRQDPGLGLRLIYFSYDVKMKEKGDIPEGYSVSREKKERFSLILESASTNQTSMYLCASSLGTGFTYNSPLHFGNGTRLTVT.

DNA for the CDR3: TGTGCCAGCAGCGGAGAGGGTGTGACCCAGTACTTC. It is translated as CASSGEGVTQYF. This sequence joins TRBV27 and TRBJ2-5; maybe TRBD2 (5 bases). Between the trimmed V and J ends, which lost 6 bases and 7 bases, there was a span of 12 bases. Per germline, CDR1 MNHEY and CDR2 SMNVEV (reference sequence). CDR3 length: 12 amino acids.

A few counts support this clone. This chain joins TRBV19 and TRBJ2-2, with TRBD2 matching over 15 bases. V gave up 7 bases and J gave up 5 bases; unmatched junction bases: 8. Germline lookup yields CDR1 LNHDA and CDR2 SQIVND (reference sequence). CDR3 length: 17 amino acids. CDR3 nucleotides: TGTGCCAGTACCCGGGGACTAGCGGGAGGTCGGACCGGGGAGCTGTTTTTT. It encodes CASTRGLAGGRTGELFF.

The gene calls are TRBV10-3 and TRBJ2-2; maybe TRBD1 (6 bases). CDR1 ENHRY and CDR2 SYGVKD come from the germline V gene. Trimming took off 11 bases at V and 0 bases at J, with 13 bases between the two ends. This CDR3 comprises 14 residues. The CDR3 protein is CAARTASNTGELFF. The CDR3 DNA is TGTGCCGCAAGGACAGCCTCGAACACCGGGGAGCTGTTTTTT.

The V and J genes are TRBV28 and TRBJ2-7, with D unresolved. V was clipped by 7 bases and J by 2 bases, with 6 bases between them. Per germline, CDR1 MDHEN and CDR2 SYDVKM. CDR3 size: 11 residues. CDR3 residues: CASTGTYEQYF. CDR3 bases: TGTGCCAGCACAGGAACCTACGAGCAGTACTTC.

This sequence joins TRBV2 and TRBJ2-2; D might be TRBD1 (5 bases). Between the trimmed V and J ends, which lost 5 bases and 0 bases, there was a span of 7 bases. Germline CDR1 SNHLY, CDR2 FYNNEI. There are 14 residues in the CDR3. The CDR3 region has the DNA TGTGCCAGCAGTCCCAGGGCGAACACCGGGGAGCTGTTTTTT. It translates to CASSPRANTGELFF.

The rearrangement links TRBV6-5 to TRBJ2-2, with 7 positions matching TRBD2. Germline V gives CDR1 MNHEY, CDR2 SVGAGI. The CDR3 runs 14 residues. The junction had 2 bases not matched to a gene; V was cut back by 2 bases and J by 5 bases. CDR3 DNA: TGTGCCAGCAGTTACGAGGGAGGGACCGGGGAGCTGTTTTTT. This sequence encodes CASSYEGGTGELFF.